The 24 T cell receptor beta chains in this list originate from one sample, sequenced in a study of cytomegalovirus exposure and HLA in healthy donors. A multiplex PCR was run with 60 Vbeta primers and 13 Jbeta primers. The protocol was immunoSEQ multiplex PCR, while the TCRdb copy is restricted to in-frame clones and leaves out a portion. The sample has approximately 160,000 clones, approximately 77% seen once. The sample consisted of PBMCs. These receptors originate from a male donor in good health and CMV-seronegative.

This chain joins TRBV7-2 and TRBJ1-5, with a tentative D call TRBD1 (6 bases). From germline, CDR1 is SGHTA and CDR2 FQGNSA. Trimming shortened V by 4 bases and J by 5 bases, and 9 bases separated the two germline ends. There are 13 residues in the CDR3. This CDR3 reads CASSSGQYQPQHF. In DNA, the CDR3 is TGTGCCAGCAGCTCGGGACAATATCAGCCCCAGCATTTT.

CDR3 in DNA: TGTGCCAGCAGCGGGACTAGCAAATACGAGCAGTACTTC. Amino acid sequence: CASSGTSKYEQYF. This sequence joins TRBV9 and TRBJ2-7, with 8 bases fitting TRBD2. The CDR3 has 13 residues. Germline CDR1 reads SGDLS; CDR2 reads YYNGEE. With 3 bases clipped from V and 4 bases from J, the junction kept 3 bases outside the gene matches. Full variable domain (remainder filled in from reference TRBV9 and TRBJ2-7): DSGVTQTPKHLITATGQRVTLRCSPRSGDLSVYWYQQSLDQGLQFLIQYYNGEERAKGNILERFSAQQFPDLHSELNLSSLELGDSALYFCASSGTSKYEQYFGPGTRLTVT.

The chain couples TRBV18 to TRBJ1-2; no reliable D call. V was pared by 3 bases and J by 0 bases, with 14 bases between. This CDR3 comprises 16 residues. CDR1 is KGHSH and CDR2 is LQKENI in the germline V gene. The CDR3 DNA is TGTGCCAGCTCACCGTTCCTCACGGGGTCTAACTATGGCTACACCTTC. This codes for CASSPFLTGSNYGYTF. The full variable domain, its missing parts supplied by reference TRBV18 and TRBJ1-2, is NAGVMQNPRHLVRRRGQEARLRCSPMKGHSHVYWYRQLPEEGLKFMVYLQKENIIDESGMPKERFSAEFPKEGPSILRIQQVVRGDSAAYFCASSPFLTGSNYGYTFGSGTRLTVV.

The chain links TRBV2 to TRBJ1-5; TRBD1 matches 7 bases. Germline CDR1 reads SNHLY; CDR2 reads FYNNEI. The CDR3 totals 15 residues. The V gene end was trimmed by 1 base and the J gene end by 6 bases; junction bases not matched to a gene: 6. The CDR3 DNA follows: TGTGCCAGCAGTGAAGGACAGGGAGGAGGTCAGCCCCAGCATTTT. This sequence encodes CASSEGQGGGQPQHF.

V and J are TRBV6-5 and TRBJ1-6, with 9 bases lining up with TRBD1. The CDR3 contains 13 residues. V lost 3 bases and J lost 13; bases outside the gene matches: 4. CDR1 MNHEY and CDR2 SVGAGI come from the germline V gene. The CDR3 protein is CASSYGQGYPLHF. The CDR3 DNA is TGTGCCAGCAGTTATGGACAGGGGTATCCCCTCCACTTT.

CDR3 nucleotide sequence: TGTGCCAGCAGCCAGGGACAGACTAGCACAGATACGCAGTATTTT. It yields the protein CASSQGQTSTDTQYF. The chain carries TRBV5-4 and TRBJ2-3; the match to TRBD1 covers 7 bases. Trimming removed 4 bases from V and 0 bases from J; junction bases left unmatched: 5. This CDR3 contains 15 residues. Germline lookup yields CDR1 SGHNT and CDR2 YYREEE (reference sequence).

This chain joins TRBV10-3 and TRBJ2-3, with D possibly being TRBD1 (6 bases). The V gene's germline CDR1 is ENHRY and CDR2 SYGVKD. The CDR3 runs to 15 residues. With 2 bases removed from V and 6 bases from J, the gap between germline ends came to 15 bases. CDR3 protein: CAISEGSGVGDTQYF. The CDR3 coding sequence is TGTGCCATCAGTGAGGGGTCAGGGGTCGGGGATACGCAGTATTTT.

In its sample, this clone was seen a few times. This chain links TRBV28 with TRBJ2-3; D perhaps matches TRBD2 (6 bases). This CDR3 region has 17 residues. V was clipped by 6 bases and J by 7 bases, with 26 bases between them. In germline, CDR1 is MDHEN, CDR2 SYDVKM. The CDR3: CASSPFGTTGVLHTQYF. CDR3 coding DNA: TGTGCCAGCAGCCCCTTTGGGACCACGGGAGTATTACATACGCAGTATTTT.

The chain has TRBV29-1 and TRBJ2-7; a weak D match, TRBD2 (5 bases). V gave up 4 bases and J gave up 2 bases, with 15 bases separating them. The germline V gene has CDR1 SQVTM and CDR2 ANQGSEA. The CDR3 runs 14 residues. CDR3 DNA sequence: TGCAGCGTTGTCCGAGGGAGTAGCGCCTACGAGCAGTACTTC. This translates into CSVVRGSSAYEQYF.

The count of this clone is one. In DNA, the CDR3 is TGTGCCAGCAATCGGAACACTGAAGCTTTCTTT. This translates into CASNRNTEAFF. V gene TRBV25-1 combines with J gene TRBJ1-1, with D hard to call. Looked up from germline, CDR1 is MGHDK and CDR2 is SYGVNS. This CDR3 is built from 11 residues. V was trimmed by 7 bases and J by 1 base, leaving 4 bases between them.

The chain links TRBV2 to TRBJ1-5, with a possible D match to TRBD1 (5 bases). The germline CDR1 and CDR2 sequences are SNHLY and FYNNEI. This CDR3 has 15 amino acids. Trimming pared 6 bases from V and 4 bases from J, leaving 16 bases between. CDR3 sequence: CASRQEMTRNQPQHF. As DNA, the CDR3 is TGTGCCAGCAGACAGGAGATGACCCGGAATCAGCCCCAGCATTTT.

The V call is TRBV19, the J call TRBJ1-5; TRBD1 agrees at 10 bases. In germline, CDR1 is LNHDA, CDR2 SQIVND (reference sequence). This CDR3 has 16 residues. The trim removed 5 bases at V and 8 bases at J, leaving 12 bases unmatched. Here the CDR3 reads CASSFDRGRKGKPQHF. The CDR3 DNA reads TGTGCCAGTAGTTTCGACAGGGGGCGCAAAGGAAAGCCCCAGCATTTT.

The chain combines TRBV2 with TRBJ1-6; weak D call: TRBD1 (5 bases). The CDR3 runs 15 residues. Trimming shortened V by 7 bases and J by 9 bases, and 19 bases separated the two germline ends. The germline V gene encodes CDR1 SNHLY and CDR2 FYNNEI. Here the CDR3 DNA reads TGTGCCAGCAATTTAGACCGGGGGTATGGTTCACCCCTCCACTTT. Amino acid sequence: CASNLDRGYGSPLHF.

The rearrangement links TRBV5-1 to TRBJ2-3, with 8 nucleotides matching TRBD2. CDR1 is SGHRS and CDR2 is YFSETQ in the germline V gene. The CDR3 is 16 amino acids. The trim removed 7 bases at V and 1 base at J, leaving 11 bases unmatched. The CDR3 DNA reads as TGCGCCAGCCATGGCGGGGGGACGTGGGGCACAGATACGCAGTATTTT. Its translation: CASHGGGTWGTDTQYF.

This chain joins TRBV28 and TRBJ1-5; 7 nucleotides agree with TRBD1. After removal of 7 bases from V and 1 base from J, the junction contained 10 bases not matched to a gene. Per the germline V gene, CDR1 is MDHEN and CDR2 is SYDVKM. This CDR3 is built from 16 residues. CDR3 loop: CASNSKGAGSNQPQHF. In DNA form, the CDR3 reads TGTGCCAGCAACTCAAAGGGGGCAGGAAGCAATCAGCCCCAGCATTTT.

This rearrangement joins TRBV7-6 to TRBJ2-5; 11 bases fit TRBD2. The CDR3 is 19 amino acids. Germline CDR1 is SGHVS and CDR2 is FNYEAQ. With 1 base clipped from V and 1 base from J, the junction kept 11 bases outside the gene matches. The CDR3 region is CASSLGASGGPLFQETQYF. The CDR3 bases are TGTGCCAGCAGCTTAGGCGCTAGCGGGGGGCCGCTATTCCAAGAGACCCAGTACTTC.

This clone appeared a few times. CDR3 nucleotide sequence: TGTGCCACCAGCAGAGCCAATGAGGCAAGAACCGGGGAGCTGTTTTTT. It encodes CATSRANEARTGELFF. This chain uses TRBV15 with TRBJ2-2, with unresolved D. The ends were cut back, 1 base at V and 5 bases at J, with 14 bases in the middle. CDR1 is LNHNV and CDR2 is YYDKDF in the germline V gene (reference sequence). The CDR3 is made up of 16 amino acids.

The rearrangement joins TRBV6-1 to TRBJ2-5, with 7 bases lining up with TRBD2. The CDR3 spans 13 residues. V lost 9 bases to trimming and J lost 1 base; unmatched junction nucleotides: 5. Per the germline V gene, CDR1 is MNHNS and CDR2 is SASEGT. CDR3 sequence (DNA): TGTGCCAGTCGCCCTAGCGGCCAAGAGACCCAGTACTTC. It codes for CASRPSGQETQYF.

This clone was picked up one time. V is TRBV19 and J is TRBJ1-5; 8 bases align to TRBD1. The CDR3 extends over 17 amino acids. The germline gives CDR1 LNHDA, CDR2 SQIVND (reference sequence). The trim removed 6 bases at V and 0 bases at J, leaving 10 bases unmatched. The DNA of the CDR3 is TGTGCCAGTAGATTTGGGACAGGACGGTATAGCAATCAGCCCCAGCATTTT. Encoded protein: CASRFGTGRYSNQPQHF.

This chain links TRBV5-1 with TRBJ1-1, with 12 nucleotides matching TRBD1. The J segment lost 7 bases and the V segment lost 0 bases, leaving 4 bases of the junction unmatched. Germline loops: CDR1 SGHRS, CDR2 YFSETQ. CDR3 length equals 15 residues. CDR3 bases: TGCGCCAGCAGCTTGGTTGGGACAGGGGGCAGTGAAGCTTTCTTT. Its translation is CASSLVGTGGSEAFF.

V usage is TRBV9 and J usage is TRBJ2-1; 7 bases align to TRBD1. In germline, CDR1 is SGDLS, CDR2 YYNGEE. V lost 1 base, J lost 5 bases, and 9 bases stayed unmatched. This CDR3 region has 16 residues. The DNA of the CDR3 is TGTGCCAGCAGCGTATGGTCCGGACAGGAGGACAATGAGCAGTTCTTC. Translating it yields CASSVWSGQEDNEQFF.

The sample holds a few counts of this clone. The rearrangement uses TRBV7-9 and TRBJ1-1; 10 bases align to TRBD1. V shed 5 bases, J shed 1 base, and the junction held 4 bases outside the gene matches. CDR3 length: 15 residues. CDR1 SEHNR and CDR2 FQNEAQ come from the germline V gene (reference sequence). CDR3 in amino acids: CASSIGTGANTEAFF. The CDR3 bases are TGTGCCAGCAGCATAGGGACAGGGGCGAACACTGAAGCTTTCTTT.

V is TRBV29-1 and J is TRBJ1-2; a weak D match, TRBD1 (6 bases). The CDR3 loop spans 12 amino acids. Trimming stripped 5 bases from V and 6 bases from J, with 13 bases between. CDR1 is SQVTM, CDR2 ANQGSEA, per germline. CDR3 nucleotides: TGCAGCGTTACCGGGAGGGGGGATGGCTACACCTTC. Translated: CSVTGRGDGYTF. Looking up the rest from reference TRBV29-1 and TRBJ1-2 gives the full variable domain: SAVISQKPSRDICQRGTSLTIQCQVDSQVTMMFWYRQQPGQSLTLIATANQGSEATYESGFVIDKFPISRPNLTFSTLTVSNMSPEDSSIYLCSVTGRGDGYTFGSGTRLTVV.

The chain is built from TRBV7-2 and TRBJ2-5, with D uncertain. The CDR3 has 14 amino acids. Trimming cost V 1 base and J 1 base, with 7 bases left between them. Germline assignment: CDR1 SGHTA and CDR2 FQGNSA. CDR3 sequence (DNA): TGTGCCAGCAGCTTAGTGGCTAGCCAAGAGACCCAGTACTTC. It translates to CASSLVASQETQYF.